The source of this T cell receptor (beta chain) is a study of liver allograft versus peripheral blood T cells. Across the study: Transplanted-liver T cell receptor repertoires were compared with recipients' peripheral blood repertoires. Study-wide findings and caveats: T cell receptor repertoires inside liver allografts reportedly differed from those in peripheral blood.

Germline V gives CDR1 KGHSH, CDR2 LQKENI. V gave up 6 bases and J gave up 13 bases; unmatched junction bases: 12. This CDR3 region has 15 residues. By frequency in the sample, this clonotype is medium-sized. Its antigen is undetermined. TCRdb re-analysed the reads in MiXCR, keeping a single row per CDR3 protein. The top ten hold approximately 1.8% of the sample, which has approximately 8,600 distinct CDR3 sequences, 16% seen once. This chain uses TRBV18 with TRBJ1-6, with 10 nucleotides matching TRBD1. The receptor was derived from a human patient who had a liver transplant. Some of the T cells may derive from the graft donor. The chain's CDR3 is CASSPSSGTGVPLHF. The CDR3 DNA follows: TGTGCCAGCTCCCCTTCTTCCGGGACAGGGGTCCCCCTCCACTTT.